Listed below are T cell receptor beta chains from one sample, sequenced in a study of T cell repertoires in cytomegalovirus infection. Antigen specificity for these receptors is unknown. TCRdb reprocessed the reads via MiXCR and lists one record per CDR3 protein. The sample lists hundreds of thousands of distinct CDR3 sequences, roughly 30% occurring once. This sample comprised cultured PBMCs, obtained from culture after CMV antigen stimulation. These receptor sequences come from a human donor in good health (CMV status not recorded). Some clones in this sample may be carry-over from other donors' samples. CDR3s include the opening cysteine and the closing phenylalanine or tryptophan. A D gene is named only where the DNA matches it firmly. Only some rows state a clone size, as once, few, many or a class for expanded clones.

d_gene,j_gene,abundance,v_gene,CDR3aa,CDR3nt
.,TRBJ2-5,many,TRBV7-2,CASSFIANHPPETQYF,TGTGCCAGCAGCTTCATTGCTAACCACCCCCCAGAGACCCAGTACTTC
.,TRBJ1-3,.,TRBV6-5,CASSFAGGGASGNTIYF,TGTGCCAGCAGTTTCGCTGGCGGGGGGGCCTCTGGAAACACCATATATTTT
TRBD2,TRBJ2-3,.,TRBV7-8,CASSSGLAGGDTQYF,TGTGCCAGCAGCTCGGGACTAGCGGGAGGGGATACGCAGTATTTT
.,TRBJ2-1,.,TRBV12-3/TRBV12-4,CASSPEGTVSFF,TGTGCCAGCAGTCCGGAGGGGACAGTATCTTTCTTC
TRBD2,TRBJ2-7,.,TRBV3-1,CASSHRGDSYEQYF,TGTGCCAGCAGCCATCGGGGGGACTCCTACGAGCAGTACTTC
.,TRBJ2-1,.,TRBV20-1,CSAGGGPMSSYNEQFF,TGCAGTGCGGGAGGGGGCCCTATGAGCTCCTACAATGAGCAGTTCTTC
.,TRBJ1-3,.,TRBV7-6,CASSSPTGRSGNTIYF,TGTGCCAGCAGCTCCCCAACAGGCCGGTCTGGAAACACCATATATTTT
.,TRBJ2-4,.,TRBV18,CASSPAENIQYF,TGTGCCAGCTCACCAGCAGAAAACATTCAGTACTTC
.,TRBJ2-1,many,TRBV7-8,CASSEDSRWINEQFF,TGTGCCAGCAGCGAGGACAGCCGATGGATCAATGAGCAGTTCTTC
TRBD2,TRBJ2-3,.,TRBV20-1,CSATSGTTTTSTDTQYF,TGCAGTGCCACCTCCGGGACTACAACCACTAGCACAGATACGCAGTATTTT
.,TRBJ2-3,.,TRBV6-2/TRBV6-3,CASKKVGPTAADTQYF,TGTGCCAGCAAGAAGGTGGGCCCCACCGCAGCAGATACGCAGTATTTT
TRBD1,TRBJ2-1,few,TRBV6-8,CASSSRTGGRYEQFF,TGTGCCAGCAGTTCCAGGACAGGTGGACGATATGAGCAGTTCTTC
TRBD1,TRBJ1-2,.,TRBV6-5,CASSYNDRGGYGYTF,TGTGCCAGCAGTTACAACGACAGGGGCGGGTATGGCTACACCTTC
.,TRBJ2-1,.,TRBV12-3/TRBV12-4,CASSPPGLTVYNEQFF,TGTGCCAGCAGTCCGCCGGGACTTACCGTCTACAATGAGCAGTTCTTC
TRBD2,TRBJ2-5,few,TRBV6-2/TRBV6-3,CASRRTSGRFRETQYF,TGTGCCAGCAGACGGACTAGCGGGAGGTTCAGGGAGACCCAGTACTTC
.,TRBJ1-4,few,TRBV12-3/TRBV12-4,CASTGPNNEKLFF,TGTGCCAGCACCGGCCCAAATAATGAAAAACTGTTTTTT
.,TRBJ2-7,.,TRBV2,CASRPPEVVLNEQYF,TGTGCCAGCAGACCCCCGGAGGTAGTCCTCAACGAGCAGTACTTC
TRBD2,TRBJ2-5,few,TRBV4-2,CASSQWTSRPGETQYF,TGTGCCAGCAGCCAGTGGACTAGCCGGCCTGGTGAGACCCAGTACTTC
.,TRBJ1-2,.,TRBV29-1,CSVEVRDGDYGYTF,TGCAGCGTTGAAGTTCGGGACGGAGATTATGGCTACACCTTC
TRBD2,TRBJ2-7,.,TRBV5-4,CASSLVGSGRAAYEQYF,TGTGCCAGCAGCTTGGTGGGTAGCGGGAGGGCCGCCTACGAGCAGTACTTC
.,TRBJ1-5,few,TRBV7-9,CASSLAGKTGTGNQPQHF,TGTGCCAGCAGCTTAGCGGGTAAGACCGGGACGGGGAATCAGCCCCAGCATTTT
TRBD2,TRBJ2-7,many,TRBV7-2,CASSLFPGLYEQYF,TGTGCCAGCAGCCTATTTCCGGGACTATACGAGCAGTACTTC
.,TRBJ2-1,few,TRBV5-4,CASSLGTFASSQTEQFF,TGTGCCAGCAGCCTCGGGACTTTCGCATCTTCTCAAACTGAGCAGTTCTTC
.,TRBJ1-6,few,TRBV6-5,CASSARQSSYNSPLHF,TGTGCCAGCAGCGCACGACAGAGCTCCTATAATTCACCCCTCCACTTT
.,TRBJ2-3,.,TRBV19,CASSIDPQGPIGTDTQYF,TGTGCCAGTAGTATAGATCCTCAGGGGCCCATAGGCACAGATACGCAGTATTTT
TRBD2,TRBJ2-4,few,TRBV7-9,CASSLSSGSKNIQYF,TGTGCCAGCAGCTTATCGAGCGGGAGCAAAAACATTCAGTACTTC
.,TRBJ1-4,.,TRBV2,CASTPSRIRATNEKLFF,TGTGCCAGCACCCCATCCCGAATCAGGGCAACTAATGAAAAACTGTTTTTT
TRBD2,TRBJ2-5,many,TRBV7-2,CASSFWEGYQETQYF,TGTGCCAGCAGCTTTTGGGAGGGCTACCAAGAGACCCAGTACTTC
TRBD1,TRBJ2-7,.,TRBV7-2,CASSLDTGGSYEQYF,TGTGCCAGCAGCTTAGATACAGGGGGCTCCTACGAGCAGTACTTC
.,TRBJ2-1,.,TRBV5-4,CASSLATMGYNEQFF,TGTGCCAGCAGCTTGGCCACGATGGGATACAATGAGCAGTTCTTC
TRBD1,TRBJ2-3,few,TRBV7-9,CASSLSGAGTGSTQYF,TGTGCCAGCAGCTTAAGCGGGGCCGGGACAGGGAGTACGCAGTATTTT
.,TRBJ1-1,.,TRBV4-1,CASSQDYRTNTEAFF,TGCGCCAGCAGCCAAGATTACAGGACGAACACTGAAGCTTTCTTT
.,TRBJ1-2,few,TRBV5-5,CASSSYTEALGYTF,TGTGCCAGCAGCTCTTACACGGAGGCCCTAGGCTACACCTTC
TRBD2,TRBJ2-2,.,TRBV7-2,CASSLLAGGFTGELFF,TGTGCCAGCAGCCTCTTAGCGGGGGGATTTACCGGGGAGCTGTTTTTT
.,TRBJ2-6,few,TRBV18,CASSPLDSSYSGANVLTF,TGTGCCAGCTCACCCTTGGACAGTTCCTACTCTGGGGCCAACGTCCTGACTTTC
TRBD2,TRBJ2-1,few,TRBV7-9,CASSLGTIAGGRSKNEQFF,TGTGCCAGCAGCTTAGGGACTATCGCGGGAGGGCGAAGTAAGAATGAGCAGTTCTTC
TRBD2,TRBJ2-2,few,TRBV7-9,CASSLALGYSGGPNTGELFF,TGTGCCAGCAGCTTAGCGTTGGGATATAGCGGGGGGCCGAACACCGGGGAGCTGTTTTTT
TRBD1,TRBJ1-6,.,TRBV7-9,CASSSGTGGQPLHF,TGTGCCAGCAGCTCCGGGACAGGGGGCCAACCCCTCCACTTT
.,TRBJ2-3,.,TRBV20-1,CSATYTDTQYF,TGCAGTGCTACGTACACAGATACGCAGTATTTT
.,TRBJ2-5,few,TRBV7-6,CASSFLPRETQYF,TGTGCCAGCAGCTTCCTCCCTCGGGAGACCCAGTACTTC
.,TRBJ2-1,.,TRBV29-1,CSAMDRGGNEQFF,TGCAGCGCCATGGATCGTGGAGGCAATGAGCAGTTCTTC
TRBD2,TRBJ2-1,.,TRBV4-3,CASSQASSGARGYEQFF,TGCGCCAGCAGCCAAGCGAGTAGCGGGGCCCGAGGGTATGAGCAGTTCTTC